This entry features one TCR beta chain sequence. Its antigen remains unidentified. Sequencing used immunoSEQ multiplex PCR; TCRdb keeps in-frame clones, though not all of them. The data show a few million clones, just over 90% seen once. The V and J ends lost 4 bases and 0 bases, in that order; junction bases with no gene match: 9. There are 18 residues in the CDR3. The germline CDR1 and CDR2 sequences are SGHRS and YFSETQ. These data come from a study of shared clonotypes between healthy human individuals. Findings and limits, study-wide: In the sorted subsets, rarefaction showed sequencing was incomplete despite large depth.

Sequencing was carried out using naive CD4+ T cells from PBMCs. The subset was: CD45RA+ positively selected. The chain combines TRBV5-1 with TRBJ2-6; 8 nucleotides agree with TRBD1. The source of this sequence is a man between 18 and 35 years old in good health. Some clones in this sample may be carry-over from other donors' samples. The CDR3 DNA reads TGCGCCAGCAGCCTGATGACAGGGGCCAGCTCTGGGGCCAACGTCCTGACTTTC. Its protein product is CASSLMTGASSGANVLTF.